The present TCR beta chain was sequenced within a study of Graves' ophthalmopathy and Graves' hyperthyroidism. Study-wide background: Investigators collected peripheral blood at initial diagnosis, before any treatment was given.

Regarding the study as a whole: Separation of ophthalmopathy from stable hyperthyroidism was achieved by a 13-signature model, at about 90% sensitivity and 70% to 82% specificity.

V was trimmed by 6 bases and J by 0 bases, leaving 11 bases between them. CDR1 GTSNPN and CDR2 SVGIG come from the germline V gene (reference sequence). CDR3 length equals 13 residues. None of the included patients had other autoimmune diseases, uncontrolled infections, pregnancy or lactation, as these led to exclusion. Out of 7.5 to 10 ml of fresh peripheral blood, PBMCs were obtained. This clonotype was observed a few times. Antigen unknown. From RNA, the CDR3 regions of TCR beta chains were amplified and sequenced. A first-round RT-PCR used HTBI primers, followed by a second-round multiplex PCR. Using its own MiXCR run on the multiplex PCR reads, TCRdb lists one record per CDR3 protein. The table shows over 450,000 distinct CDR3 sequences, with around an eighth occurring only once.

The gene calls are TRBV30 and TRBJ1-2, with a possible D match to TRBD1 (6 bases). Sequencing was performed on blood. This TCR derives from a woman aged 25 to 39 with Graves' ophthalmopathy. The CDR3 DNA follows: TGTGCCTGTTCTACAGGGACTAACTATGGCTACACCTTC. As protein: CACSTGTNYGYTF.